This T cell receptor beta chain was recovered during a study of control samples from healthy donors and cancer patients. TCRdb keeps only in-frame clones here, not all; method: immunoSEQ multiplex PCR. The sample yields 95,000 to 100,000 clones, more than 85% seen once. The V gene end was trimmed by 4 bases and the J gene end by 3 bases; junction bases not matched to a gene: 6. Germline V gene data show CDR1 as SGHDT and CDR2 as YYEEEE. The CDR3 is made up of 16 amino acids. What was sequenced was blood. The TCR was taken from a man aged 25 to 45 in good health. The chain carries TRBV5-6 and TRBJ2-3, with 12 bases aligning to TRBD2. The CDR3 DNA reads TGTGCCAGCAGCCCCAGACTAGCGGGAGTTACAGATACGCAGTATTTT. Translating gives CASSPRLAGVTDTQYF.